The rows below give T cell receptor beta chains drawn from one sample of a study of technical replicates of blood from a few donors. Profiled with immunoSEQ multiplex PCR; TCRdb holds only in-frame clones, not every one. The sample yields about 88,000 clones, around 90% seen once. Source material: T cells isolated from PBMCs. The receptors here all came from a human donor in good health. The conserved cysteine and the conserved F or W are not part of the CDR3 here.

J gene: TRBJ1-2
V gene: TRBV27
CDR3 protein: ASSLSVGSTHRGYT

J gene: TRBJ1-2
V gene: TRBV28
CDR3 protein: ASSLGGANYGYT

J gene: TRBJ1-1
V gene: TRBV19
CDR3 protein: ASGQGTEAF

J gene: TRBJ1-5
V gene: TRBV10-3
CDR3 protein: AISGGNQPQH

J gene: TRBJ2-1
V gene: TRBV7-3
CDR3 protein: ASSHEDRHNEQF

J gene: TRBJ2-3
V gene: TRBV4-2
CDR3 protein: ASSQSRDSLTPDTQY

J gene: TRBJ2-7
V gene: TRBV27
CDR3 protein: ASSSPGGGRYEQY

J gene: TRBJ1-2
V gene: TRBV16
CDR3 protein: ASSPGPGGYGYT

J gene: TRBJ1-3
V gene: TRBV5-6
CDR3 protein: ASSSDRNANTIY

J gene: TRBJ1-2
V gene: TRBV28
CDR3 protein: ASSLYNRGRAHSYT

J gene: TRBJ2-7
V gene: TRBV7-8
CDR3 protein: ASSSHTGTYM

J gene: TRBJ2-7
V gene: TRBV6-6
CDR3 protein: ASSYGTSPSYEQY

J gene: TRBJ2-1
V gene: TRBV7-9
CDR3 protein: ASGKGLLEQF

J gene: TRBJ2-2
V gene: TRBV10-3
CDR3 protein: AIRGLAGVSNTGELF

J gene: TRBJ2-1
V gene: TRBV7-2
CDR3 protein: ASSLATEYNEQF

J gene: TRBJ1-5
V gene: TRBV18
CDR3 protein: ASSPPGTGVLGNQPQH

J gene: TRBJ2-3
V gene: TRBV6-6
CDR3 protein: ASSGSLDTQY

J gene: TRBJ2-7
V gene: TRBV5-1
CDR3 protein: ASTRGFSYEQY

J gene: TRBJ2-3
V gene: TRBV9
CDR3 protein: ASSVPGLGTDTQY

J gene: TRBJ2-2
V gene: TRBV18
CDR3 protein: ASSRRDDTGELF

J gene: TRBJ2-3
V gene: TRBV7-2
CDR3 protein: ASSLRSGGATDTQY

J gene: TRBJ2-5
V gene: TRBV16
CDR3 protein: ASSQRSGGTQETQY

J gene: TRBJ1-3
V gene: TRBV21-1
CDR3 protein: ASGSYRGSGNTIY

J gene: TRBJ1-5
V gene: TRBV15
CDR3 protein: ATSREGTQGNNQPQH

J gene: TRBJ1-2
V gene: TRBV18
CDR3 protein: ASSLQGAEGYT

J gene: TRBJ2-1
V gene: TRBV27
CDR3 protein: ASSGQGYNEQF

J gene: TRBJ1-2
V gene: TRBV29-1
CDR3 protein: SVPGTGPSNYGYT

J gene: TRBJ1-1
V gene: TRBV9
CDR3 protein: ASSAKGSMNTEAF

J gene: TRBJ2-1
V gene: TRBV11-2
CDR3 protein: ASSPPASGSQREQF